Given below is one TCR beta chain in context. These data come from a study of CD8 T cells in Susac syndrome. CDR1 and CDR2 from the germline V gene are MDHEN and SYDVKM. Trimming removed 1 base at V and 3 bases at J, with 10 bases between. CDR3 length equals 14 residues. RNA in amounts of roughly 0.45 to 1 ug was reverse transcribed with random hexamers. TCRdb analysed the immunoSEQ multiplex PCR reads with MiXCR anew, one entry per CDR3 protein. The table includes approximately 190,000 distinct CDR3 sequences, approximately 96% detected once. In Susac syndrome patients, recently defined diagnostic criteria for definite or probable disease were met.

Material: CD4+ T cells from PBMCs. This chain connects TRBV28 to TRBJ2-7; D remains ambiguous. This clonotype originated in a human donor with Susac syndrome. CDR3 protein: CASSLSAPYYEQYF. The CDR3 DNA sequence: TGTGCCAGCAGTTTATCGGCCCCTTACTACGAGCAGTACTTC.